Reported below is one T cell receptor (beta chain). The data stem from a study of control samples from healthy donors and cancer patients. V was shortened by 7 bases and J by 3 bases, with 15 bases between the two germline ends. The germline gives CDR1 LNHDA, CDR2 SQIVND (reference sequence). This CDR3 contains 14 residues. TCRdb keeps only in-frame clones here, not all; method: immunoSEQ multiplex PCR. The profile covers 150,000 to 200,000 clones, with roughly 90% appearing a single time and about 12% taken by the ten largest. Sequenced input: blood. The rearrangement joins TRBV19 to TRBJ1-2; D remains unclear. The sequence came from a man aged 30-40 years in good health. CDR3 coding DNA: TGTGCCAGTAATTCCCGCCCGGGTGACTATGGCTACACCTTC. Its translation is CASNSRPGDYGYTF.